This is a list of T cell receptor beta chains from one sample in a study of OX40 agonist ivuxolimab in advanced cancers. Some clones are missing from TCRdb's copy, which holds only in-frame ones; the method was immunoSEQ multiplex PCR. The sample yields 96,000 or so clones, 80% to 95% seen once. Sequenced here: CD4+ or CD8+ T cells sorted from blood, sampled in a trial of the OX40 agonist ivuxolimab. Receptor source: an adult with an advanced solid tumor such as melanoma, head and neck, liver or kidney cancer. Both conserved end residues are part of each CDR3. A D gene is named only where the DNA matches it firmly. Where a row states a size, it is once, few, many or the class of an expanded clone; other rows omit it.

v_gene	abundance	d_gene	j_gene	CDR3aa	CDR3nt
TRBV7-2	NA	TRBD1	TRBJ2-7	CASSSTGQSKISYEQYF	TGTGCCAGCAGCTCAACGGGACAGTCTAAGATCTCCTACGAGCAGTACTTC
TRBV6-6	NA	TRBD1	TRBJ1-2	CASSLTGIHGYTF	TGTGCCAGCAGCTTGACAGGGATTCATGGCTACACCTTC
TRBV20-1	NA	NA	TRBJ1-4	CSAQGNEKLFF	TGCAGTGCACAGGGAAATGAAAAACTGTTTTTT
TRBV19	NA	NA	TRBJ2-5	CASSEYRGGETQYF	TGTGCCAGTAGCGAGTACAGGGGGGGAGAGACCCAGTACTTC
TRBV12-5	NA	TRBD2	TRBJ2-7	CASGSPSGRAAYEQYF	TGTGCTAGTGGATCCCCAAGTGGGAGGGCCGCCTACGAGCAGTACTTC
TRBV6-6	NA	TRBD1	TRBJ2-5	CASSFSRGSQETQYF	TGTGCCAGCAGTTTCTCCAGGGGGTCACAAGAGACCCAGTACTTC
TRBV10-3	NA	NA	TRBJ1-3	CAIRENHSGNTIYF	TGTGCCATCAGGGAGAACCACTCTGGAAACACCATATATTTT
TRBV23-1	NA	TRBD1	TRBJ2-7	CASSHQDRVPYEQYF	TGCGCCAGCAGTCACCAGGACAGGGTACCCTACGAGCAGTACTTC
TRBV7-2	NA	TRBD1	TRBJ1-2	CASSFAGQGYGYTF	TGTGCCAGCAGCTTTGCGGGACAGGGCTATGGCTACACCTTC
TRBV2	NA	TRBD1	TRBJ2-5	CASIFTGAYETQYF	TGTGCCAGCATATTTACAGGGGCCTATGAGACCCAGTACTTC
TRBV12-5	NA	TRBD2	TRBJ2-3	CASGGGTSGRRADTQYF	TGTGCTAGTGGGGGAGGGACTAGCGGGAGACGAGCGGATACGCAGTATTTT
TRBV15	NA	TRBD1	TRBJ1-1	CATSRDPGQGGTEAFF	TGTGCCACCAGCAGAGACCCGGGACAGGGTGGGACTGAAGCTTTCTTT
TRBV5-1	NA	NA	TRBJ2-1	CASSLGSSYNEQFF	TGCGCCAGCAGCTTAGGAAGCTCCTACAATGAGCAGTTCTTC
TRBV11-2	NA	NA	TRBJ2-1	CASRASAGNRKFF	TGTGCCAGCAGGGCGTCGGCCGGTAATAGAAAGTTCTTC
TRBV30	NA	NA	TRBJ2-3	CAWSALSGSTDTQYF	TGTGCCTGGAGTGCGCTTAGCGGTAGCACAGATACGCAGTATTTT
TRBV30	NA	NA	TRBJ2-3	CAWSVQASWRTDTQYF	TGTGCCTGGAGTGTACAGGCTAGCTGGAGGACAGATACGCAGTATTTT
TRBV5-3	NA	TRBD2	TRBJ2-3	CARLQSSGRNTDTQYF	TGTGCCAGACTACAGTCGTCCGGGAGGAACACAGATACGCAGTATTTT
TRBV30	NA	TRBD2	TRBJ2-4	CAWDSGLILAKNIQYF	TGTGCCTGGGATTCGGGACTAATCTTGGCCAAAAACATTCAGTACTTC
TRBV5-1	NA	NA	TRBJ1-4	CASSLRVGGTNEKLFF	TGCGCCAGCAGCTTAAGGGTCGGGGGGACTAATGAAAAACTGTTTTTT
TRBV7-2	once	NA	TRBJ2-2	CASTQTGELFF	TGTGCCAGCACGCAAACCGGGGAGCTGTTTTTT
TRBV27	NA	TRBD2	TRBJ2-1	CASQGLLGNEQFF	TGTGCCAGCCAGGGACTACTCGGCAATGAGCAGTTCTTC
TRBV7-3	NA	NA	TRBJ2-7	CASSYGPGSYEQYF	TGTGCCAGCAGCTATGGCCCGGGTTCTTACGAGCAGTACTTC
TRBV5-5	once	TRBD2	TRBJ2-7	CASSAIAGTSFEQYF	TGTGCCAGCAGCGCAATCGCCGGGACTAGCTTCGAGCAGTACTTC
TRBV27	NA	NA	TRBJ1-2	CASSLRGDGYTF	TGTGCCAGCAGTTTAAGGGGGGATGGCTACACCTTC
TRBV6-5	once	NA	TRBJ2-5	CASSYRQNPAQETQYF	TGTGCCAGCAGTTATCGACAGAACCCTGCGCAAGAGACCCAGTACTTC
TRBV2	few	NA	TRBJ1-5	CASSQMRGDQPQHF	TGTGCCAGCAGTCAAATGAGGGGGGATCAGCCCCAGCATTTT
TRBV28	NA	TRBD2	TRBJ2-7	CASSLGTSGRSSYEQYF	TGTGCCAGCAGTTTAGGGACTAGCGGGAGGAGCTCCTACGAGCAGTACTTC
TRBV25-1	once	TRBD2	TRBJ2-2	CASSRAGDTGELFF	TGTGCCAGCAGTAGAGCGGGAGACACCGGGGAGCTGTTTTTT
TRBV7-3	NA	TRBD2	TRBJ2-5	CASSSGGGFEETQYF	TGTGCCAGCAGCTCGGGAGGGGGATTTGAAGAGACCCAGTACTTC
TRBV30	NA	NA	TRBJ1-2	CAWKLRTAGYGYTF	TGTGCCTGGAAGCTAAGGACGGCGGGTTATGGCTACACCTTC
TRBV5-1	NA	TRBD2	TRBJ2-3	CASSLNSGTTDTQYF	TGCGCCAGCAGCTTGAACAGCGGGACTACAGATACGCAGTATTTT
TRBV15	NA	NA	TRBJ1-3	CATSRVAGFSGNTIYF	TGTGCCACCAGCCGTGTTGCCGGATTCTCTGGAAACACCATATATTTT
TRBV29-1	NA	NA	TRBJ2-5	CSVAIASQETQYF	TGCAGCGTTGCGATAGCGAGTCAAGAGACCCAGTACTTC
TRBV7-9	NA	NA	TRBJ2-7	CASSLVVGTSYEQYF	TGTGCCAGCAGCTTAGTAGTGGGGACCTCCTACGAGCAGTACTTC
TRBV6-5	NA	NA	TRBJ1-5	CASSATRPPHPQHF	TGTGCCAGCAGTGCGACTCGGCCCCCCCATCCCCAGCATTTT
TRBV7-9	NA	NA	TRBJ2-1	CASSLRGSNNEQFF	TGTGCCAGCAGCTTACGAGGCTCTAACAATGAGCAGTTCTTC
TRBV18	once	NA	TRBJ2-1	CASSPPAGSNEQFF	TGTGCCAGCTCACCGCCAGCAGGGAGCAATGAGCAGTTCTTC
TRBV6-5	NA	NA	TRBJ1-1	CASSGSRNTEAFF	TGTGCCAGCAGTGGGTCCCGGAACACTGAAGCTTTCTTT
TRBV9	NA	NA	TRBJ2-3	CASSREDTQYF	TGTGCCAGCAGCCGAGAGGATACGCAGTATTTT
TRBV7-2	NA	TRBD1	TRBJ2-3	CASSLSGTGGADTQYF	TGTGCCAGCAGCTTGTCAGGGACAGGGGGCGCAGATACGCAGTATTTT
TRBV27	NA	NA	TRBJ2-1	CANERNRYHEQFF	TGTGCCAACGAGAGAAACAGGTACCATGAGCAGTTCTTC
TRBV4-1	once	NA	TRBJ2-5	CASSQESGRTQYF	TGCGCCAGCAGCCAAGAATCGGGCCGTACCCAGTACTTC
TRBV30	NA	NA	TRBJ1-1	CAWSVGKAGGGAFF	TGTGCCTGGAGTGTAGGGAAGGCAGGCGGGGGGGCTTTCTTT
TRBV6-5	NA	TRBD2	TRBJ2-2	CASMRAGPTGELFF	TGTGCCAGCATGAGAGCGGGACCCACCGGGGAGCTGTTTTTT
TRBV6-5	NA	NA	TRBJ2-7	CASSSTRVGEQYF	TGTGCCAGCAGTTCCACCCGGGTGGGCGAGCAGTACTTC
TRBV19	NA	TRBD2	TRBJ2-7	CASSITSGTYEQYF	TGTGCCAGTAGTATCACTAGCGGCACCTACGAGCAGTACTTC
TRBV6-5	NA	NA	TRBJ1-2	CASYRTAYGYTF	TGTGCCAGTTACCGGACAGCCTATGGCTACACCTTC
TRBV29-1	NA	TRBD1	TRBJ2-7	CSVGDRDYEQYF	TGCAGCGTTGGGGACAGGGACTACGAGCAGTACTTC
TRBV7-8	NA	NA	TRBJ1-1	CASSLRGAGSTEAFF	TGTGCCAGCAGCTTAAGAGGGGCGGGTAGCACTGAAGCTTTCTTT
TRBV5-6	NA	NA	TRBJ2-3	CASSSAGRDTQYF	TGTGCCAGCAGCTCCGCAGGGAGAGATACGCAGTATTTT
TRBV28	NA	TRBD2	TRBJ2-1	CASSSGGGNEQFF	TGTGCCAGCAGTTCGGGAGGAGGGAATGAGCAGTTCTTC
TRBV7-2	NA	NA	TRBJ2-4	CASSWGNVGNIQYF	TGTGCCAGCAGCTGGGGTAACGTGGGAAACATTCAGTACTTC
TRBV15	NA	NA	TRBJ1-4	CATSRDPDEKLFF	TGTGCCACCAGCAGAGATCCCGATGAAAAACTGTTTTTT
TRBV10-3	NA	TRBD2	TRBJ2-7	CAISRTSGRASSYEQYF	TGTGCCATCTCCAGGACTAGCGGGAGGGCGAGCTCCTACGAGCAGTACTTC
TRBV30	NA	NA	TRBJ2-3	CAWRHPDTQYF	TGTGCCTGGAGGCATCCAGATACGCAGTATTTT
TRBV7-9	NA	TRBD1	TRBJ1-3	CASSLIQGASGNTIYF	TGTGCCAGCAGCTTGATACAGGGGGCTTCCGGAAACACCATATATTTT
TRBV7-2	NA	TRBD1	TRBJ2-2	CASSSTGVGTGELFF	TGTGCCAGCAGCTCGACAGGGGTCGGCACCGGGGAGCTGTTTTTT
TRBV7-9	once	NA	TRBJ2-7	CASSSFFGDSSYEQYF	TGTGCCAGCAGCTCCTTTTTTGGAGACAGCTCCTACGAGCAGTACTTC
TRBV29-1	NA	TRBD1	TRBJ1-2	CSVWDRAEANYGYTF	TGCAGCGTGTGGGACAGAGCTGAGGCTAACTATGGCTACACCTTC
TRBV7-2	NA	NA	TRBJ2-3	CASSLVSTDTQYF	TGTGCCAGCAGCTTAGTTAGCACAGATACGCAGTATTTT